What follows are 32 T cell receptor beta chains derived from one specimen sequenced in a study of CD8 T cells in ankylosing spondylitis. TCRdb called the 5' RACE reads again in MiXCR, with one record for every CDR3 protein. The table lists some 120,000 distinct CDR3 sequences, about 6.4% of them singletons. Sequencing used blood, either unsorted or a sorted T cell fraction (not recorded which). Receptors were obtained from a male donor with ankylosing spondylitis or in good health (not recorded which).

This clonotype was seen many times. This chain joins TRBV12-3 or TRBV12-4 and TRBJ1-2, with a weak D call TRBD1 (5 bases). This CDR3 is 15 amino acids long. V was trimmed by 6 bases and J by 8 bases, leaving 22 bases between them. The CDR3 sequence: CASSPLGVFVEGYTF. The CDR3 DNA is TGTGCCAGCAGCCCGTTGGGGGTCTTTGTTGAAGGCTACACCTTC.

Ten or more counts support this clonotype. The chain is built from TRBV5-1 and TRBJ2-2, with D possibly being TRBD1 (5 bases). Germline-derived CDR1 and CDR2 are SGHRS and YFSETQ. The V end lost 2 bases, the J end lost 4 bases, and 9 bases lay between the germline ends. CDR3 length equals 14 residues. CDR3 protein: CASSFGHGTGELFF. The CDR3 DNA follows: TGCGCCAGCAGCTTCGGACACGGCACCGGGGAGCTGTTTTTT.

The chain uses TRBV18 and TRBJ1-4; 9 bases are a match to TRBD1. CDR1 and CDR2 from the germline V gene are KGHSH and LQKENI. V trimming: 0 bases; J trimming: 4 bases; junction bases outside the gene matches: 3. There are 16 residues in the CDR3. The chain's CDR3 is CASSPPSTGGNEKLFF. Here the CDR3 DNA reads TGTGCCAGCTCACCACCCTCGACAGGGGGTAATGAAAAACTGTTTTTT.

This clonotype was detected many times. The chain joins TRBV3-1 to TRBJ2-6; weak D call: TRBD2 (5 bases). Germline V gene lookup returns CDR1 LGHDT and CDR2 YNNKEL (reference sequence). The CDR3 has 15 residues. Trimming took 0 bases from V and 5 from J, leaving 8 bases between them. The CDR3 sequence: CASSQESGWANVLTF. In nucleotides, the CDR3 is TGTGCCAGCAGCCAAGAAAGCGGCTGGGCCAACGTCCTGACTTTC.

This clonotype was counted many times. J is TRBJ1-2 and V is TRBV20-1, with 9 bases fitting TRBD1. The germline V gene has CDR1 DFQATT and CDR2 SNEGSKA (reference sequence). This CDR3 is built from 14 residues. Unmatched junction bases numbered 11, after V lost 8 bases and J lost 4 bases. The CDR3 region has the DNA TGCAGTAATTTAAAAGGGGGACAGGGCTATGGCTACACCTTC. Protein sequence: CSNLKGGQGYGYTF.

This clonotype was detected many times. This sequence joins TRBV5-1 and TRBJ2-2; D unresolved. This CDR3 contains 14 residues. The V and J ends lost 3 bases and 6 bases respectively, with 12 bases between them. The germline V gene has CDR1 SGHRS and CDR2 YFSETQ. In nucleotides, the CDR3 is TGCGCCAGCAGCTCGGTACCGGTCTCCGGGGAGCTGTTTTTT. It yields the protein CASSSVPVSGELFF.

V is TRBV9 and J is TRBJ2-1; 9 positions agree with TRBD2. Germline V lookup: CDR1 SGDLS, CDR2 YYNGEE. The CDR3 runs 16 residues. Unmatched junction bases numbered 4, after V lost 3 bases and J lost 0 bases. CDR3 in amino acids: CASSGNSGSSYNEQFF. CDR3 DNA sequence: TGTGCCAGCAGCGGAAATAGCGGGAGCTCCTACAATGAGCAGTTCTTC.

This clonotype was detected ten times or more. The chain couples TRBV4-3 to TRBJ2-2; D ambiguous. There are 13 residues in the CDR3. The germline CDR1 and CDR2 sequences are LGHNA and YSLEER. V shed 1 base and J shed 4 bases, with 4 bases lying between them. This CDR3 is CASSQAGTGELFF. CDR3 DNA sequence: TGCGCCAGCAGCCAAGCAGGCACCGGGGAGCTGTTTTTT.

This clonotype has a count of ten or more. The V and J genes are TRBV15 and TRBJ1-1; D possibly corresponds to TRBD1 (5 bases). Trimming pared 5 bases from V and 8 bases from J, leaving 15 bases between. Looked up from germline, CDR1 is LNHNV and CDR2 is YYDKDF (reference sequence). The CDR3 has 13 amino acids. The CDR3 DNA reads as TGTGCCACCAGCCCCAGGGAGAGAGCGGAAGCTTTCTTT. This encodes CATSPRERAEAFF.

This clonotype came up many times. CDR3 in amino acids: CASSRGATYEQYF. In DNA form, the CDR3 reads TGTGCCAGCTCACGGGGGGCCACCTACGAGCAGTACTTC. The V gene is TRBV18, the J gene TRBJ2-7, with D perhaps matching TRBD1 or TRBD2 (6 bases each). With 4 bases removed from V and 2 bases from J, the gap between germline ends came to 9 bases. Looked up from germline, CDR1 is KGHSH and CDR2 is LQKENI. This CDR3 has 13 amino acids.

The table lists this clonotype with many counts. J is TRBJ2-1 and V is TRBV27, with D uncertain. The CDR3 totals 15 residues. The germline CDR1 and CDR2 sequences are MNHEY and SMNVEV (reference sequence). V dropped 1 base and J dropped 0 bases, with 7 bases sitting between them. DNA for the CDR3: TGTGCCAGCAGTTTATTTGCAGTCTCCTACAATGAGCAGTTCTTC. Protein sequence: CASSLFAVSYNEQFF.

This clonotype appeared many times. The rearrangement uses TRBV20-1 and TRBJ2-3; no reliable D call. This CDR3 comprises 10 residues. Trimming pared 6 bases from V and 6 bases from J, leaving 7 bases between. Germline V gene data show CDR1 as DFQATT and CDR2 as SNEGSKA (reference sequence). The CDR3 DNA reads TGCAGTGCGCCCGACGATACGCAGTATTTT. Translation: CSAPDDTQYF.

This clonotype appeared a few times. The chain recombines TRBV14 with TRBJ2-1; TRBD2 matches at 13 bases. In germline, CDR1 is SGHDN, CDR2 FVKESK. The CDR3 sequence is 13 residues long. The V gene end was trimmed by 3 bases and the J gene end by 10 bases; junction bases not matched to a gene: 0. CDR3 coding DNA: TGTGCCAGCAGCCAGGGACTAGCGGGAGAGCAGTTCTTC. It translates to CASSQGLAGEQFF.

In this sample, this clonotype turned up many times. This rearrangement joins TRBV20-1 to TRBJ2-5; D may be TRBD2 (5 bases). From germline, CDR1 is DFQATT and CDR2 SNEGSKA (reference sequence). Trimming removed 7 bases from V and 2 bases from J, with 17 bases in between. The CDR3 has 14 amino acids. CDR3 protein: CSVLPLASQETQYF. For the CDR3, the DNA is TGCAGTGTTCTACCCTTAGCGTCACAAGAGACCCAGTACTTC.

The sample holds many counts of this clonotype. The V gene is TRBV6-1, the J gene TRBJ1-1; D is perhaps TRBD1 (5 bases). The CDR3 contains 14 residues. Germline CDR1 and CDR2: MNHNS and SASEGT. V was pared by 5 bases and J by 4 bases, with 14 bases between. The CDR3 sequence: CASSIPGFFTEAFF. CDR3 coding DNA: TGTGCCAGCAGTATCCCAGGGTTTTTCACTGAAGCTTTCTTT.

Turning to this clonotype: A much larger clone sits a single nucleotide away, making a read error possible. The conserved phenylalanine or tryptophan is not found at the CDR3 terminus, so this likely reflects a read error. The gene calls are TRBV7-3 and TRBJ1-1; D not certain. CDR1 is SGHTA and CDR2 is FQGTGA in the germline V gene. This CDR3 contains 13 residues. V was clipped by 2 bases and J by 11 bases, with 15 bases between them. In DNA, the CDR3 is TGTGCCAGCAGCTTAGGCCCTGACAAGAAGGCTTTCCTT. Translation: CASSLGPDKKAFL.

This clonotype was recorded many times. The chain carries TRBV15 and TRBJ1-1; D is perhaps TRBD1 (6 bases). This CDR3 has 14 amino acids. CDR1 and CDR2 from the germline V gene are LNHNV and YYDKDF (reference sequence). Trimming stripped 1 base from V and 7 bases from J, with 13 bases between. CDR3 residues: CATSRVSGEGEAFF. The CDR3 nucleotides read TGTGCCACCAGCAGAGTTTCAGGGGAAGGTGAAGCTTTCTTT.

At least ten counts were recorded for this clonotype. The chain recombines TRBV20-1 with TRBJ2-3; D remains unclear. The germline CDR1 and CDR2 sequences are DFQATT and SNEGSKA (reference sequence). Trimming took 3 bases from V and 6 from J, leaving 4 bases between them. The CDR3 consists of 10 residues. CDR3 DNA sequence: TGCAGTGCTAGGAAGGATACGCAGTATTTT. Translated: CSARKDTQYF.

The rearrangement joins TRBV5-1 to TRBJ1-1, with no clear D. Germline V CDR1 and CDR2: SGHRS, YFSETQ. There are 15 residues in the CDR3. V lost 4 bases and J lost 0, with 13 bases in between. The CDR3 here is CASSPRGGVNTEAFF. The CDR3 coding sequence is TGCGCCAGCAGCCCCCGTGGCGGGGTGAACACTGAAGCTTTCTTT.

This clonotype was recorded many times. The rearrangement links TRBV20-1 to TRBJ1-2; the match to TRBD1 covers 7 bases. Losses at the gene ends were 0 bases for V and 7 bases for J; bases not matched to a gene: 5. From germline, CDR1 is DFQATT and CDR2 SNEGSKA (reference sequence). The CDR3 consists of 13 residues. CDR3 amino acids: CSAREGTVSGYTF. The CDR3 DNA reads TGCAGTGCTAGAGAGGGGACAGTATCTGGCTACACCTTC.

This clonotype was counted many times. The chain uses TRBV12-3 or TRBV12-4 and TRBJ1-2; 7 bases match TRBD1. The junction had 10 bases not matched to a gene; V was cut back by 6 bases and J by 3 bases. The CDR3 has 15 residues. The chain's CDR3 is CASSPEGGFYYGYTF. The CDR3 bases are TGTGCCAGCAGCCCCGAAGGGGGCTTCTACTATGGCTACACCTTC.

This clonotype was observed at least ten times. The J gene is TRBJ2-2, the V gene TRBV10-3; no definite D call. The CDR3 has 11 residues. The germline CDR1 and CDR2 sequences are ENHRY and SYGVKD. V was trimmed by 4 bases and J by 4 bases, leaving 1 base between them. DNA for the CDR3: TGTGCCATCAGTGGCACCGGGGAGCTGTTTTTT. Its protein product is CAISGTGELFF.

Ten or more counts support this clonotype. The rearrangement uses TRBV7-9 and TRBJ1-2; D is ambiguous. Germline assignment: CDR1 SEHNR and CDR2 FQNEAQ (reference sequence). Trimming took 3 bases from V and 4 from J, leaving 12 bases between them. CDR3 size: 14 residues. CDR3 nucleotide sequence: TGTGCCAGCAGCTTGAGGGAGGGTTCCTATGGCTACACCTTC. Translation gives CASSLREGSYGYTF.

This clonotype was recorded at least ten times. The V gene is TRBV7-2, the J gene TRBJ2-7; D unresolved. The germline gives CDR1 SGHTA, CDR2 FQGNSA. The germline V and J ends were trimmed by 5 bases and 3 bases, with 8 bases remaining between them. The CDR3 covers 12 residues. The CDR3 reads CASSHGNYEQYF. CDR3 bases: TGTGCCAGCAGCCATGGTAACTACGAGCAGTACTTC.

This clonotype has a count of ten or more. The V call is TRBV20-1, the J call TRBJ1-5; no firm D call. Germline loops: CDR1 DFQATT, CDR2 SNEGSKA (reference sequence). The V end was cut by 3 bases, the J end by 6 bases, with 9 bases between. The CDR3 totals 12 residues. CDR3 nucleotide sequence: TGCAGTGCTAGTTCGGGGTCTCAGCCCCAGCATTTT. This codes for CSASSGSQPQHF.

This clonotype was detected ten times or more. The chain recombines TRBV20-1 with TRBJ2-6, with D tentatively TRBD1 (5 bases). V lost 1 base, J lost 0 bases, and 13 bases lay in between. CDR1 is DFQATT, CDR2 SNEGSKA, per germline (reference sequence). The CDR3 consists of 17 residues. CDR3: CSARGQGPLSGANVLTF. The CDR3, as DNA: TGCAGTGCTAGAGGGCAGGGTCCCCTCTCTGGGGCCAACGTCCTGACTTTC.

This clonotype appeared many times. The chain combines TRBV20-1 with TRBJ2-7, with 8 positions matching TRBD1. This CDR3 contains 13 residues. V lost 3 bases, J lost 3 bases, and 4 bases stayed unmatched. CDR1 is DFQATT, CDR2 SNEGSKA, per germline (reference sequence). The CDR3 nucleotides are TGCAGTGCTAGCGGGACAGGCTACTACGAGCAGTACTTC. This gives the protein CSASGTGYYEQYF.

This clonotype came up many times. V is TRBV7-9 and J is TRBJ1-2, with D possibly being TRBD1 (5 bases). The CDR3 extends over 16 amino acids. CDR1 is SEHNR and CDR2 is FQNEAQ in the germline V gene (reference sequence). The V and J ends lost 1 base and 2 bases respectively, with 14 bases between them. The CDR3 nucleotides are TGTGCCAGCAGCTTAGTCGGCGGCGGACAAAACTATGGCTACACCTTC. As protein: CASSLVGGGQNYGYTF.

This clonotype was seen repeatedly, ten times or more. The J gene is TRBJ2-1, the V gene TRBV11-2, with 8 nucleotides matching TRBD2. The CDR3 sequence is 18 residues long. The J segment lost 0 bases and the V segment lost 1 base, leaving 8 bases of the junction unmatched. Germline V CDR1 and CDR2: SGHAT, FQNNGV. The CDR3 here is CASSLGRGGRSSYNEQFF. CDR3 DNA sequence: TGTGCCAGCAGCTTAGGGAGAGGCGGGAGGAGCTCCTACAATGAGCAGTTCTTC.

This clonotype was observed many times. The rearrangement uses TRBV13 and TRBJ2-3; 10 bases map to TRBD2. Trimming removed 3 bases from V and 4 bases from J; junction bases left unmatched: 7. This CDR3 comprises 16 residues. Per the germline V gene, CDR1 is PRHDT and CDR2 is FYEKMQ (reference sequence). Here the CDR3 DNA reads TGTGCCAGCAGCTTTACTACTAGCGGGGCTGCAGATACGCAGTATTTT. Its protein is CASSFTTSGAADTQYF.

V and J are TRBV30 and TRBJ1-5; possibly TRBD1 for D (5 bases). The CDR3 is made up of 13 amino acids. The germline V and J ends were trimmed by 2 bases and 5 bases, with 10 bases remaining between them. Germline V gene sequence: CDR1 GTSNPN, CDR2 SVGIG (reference sequence). The CDR3 reads CAWSFIGDQPQHF. CDR3 nucleotides: TGTGCCTGGAGTTTCATAGGGGATCAGCCCCAGCATTTT.

This clonotype was found many times. J is TRBJ2-7 and V is TRBV12-3 or TRBV12-4; 9 bases line up with TRBD1. The V gene end was trimmed by 6 bases and the J gene end by 2 bases; junction bases not matched to a gene: 8. The length of the CDR3 is 15 residues. CDR3 sequence: CASRYGQGWTYEQYF. The CDR3 bases are TGTGCCAGCAGATACGGACAGGGGTGGACCTACGAGCAGTACTTC.